Presented here are 20 T cell receptor beta chains from one specimen sequenced in a study of cytomegalovirus exposure and HLA in healthy donors. PCR was performed using 60 Vbeta and 13 Jbeta primers. The repertoire was sequenced with immunoSEQ multiplex PCR; TCRdb's copy has only in-frame clones and lacks some. The sample shows about 55,000 clones, about 82% of them seen only once. Sequenced material: PBMCs. The receptors originated from a man aged 25-45 years in good health and CMV-seronegative.

The rearrangement links TRBV27 to TRBJ1-1; the D is unclear. The germline CDR1 and CDR2 sequences are MNHEY and SMNVEV (reference sequence). V lost 2 bases and J lost 5, with 9 bases in between. The CDR3 has 13 residues. This CDR3 is CASSLEGVTEAFF. The DNA of the CDR3 is TGTGCCAGCAGTTTAGAGGGAGTGACTGAAGCTTTCTTT.

This clone occurred a few times. This chain links TRBV6-5 with TRBJ2-7, with TRBD1 matching over 9 bases. Trimming cost V 2 bases and J 2 bases; bases outside gene matches: 4. The CDR3 has 15 amino acids. Germline assignment: CDR1 MNHEY and CDR2 SVGAGI. Here the CDR3 DNA reads TGTGCCAGCAGTTACGCCGGGACAGGGACCTACGAGCAGTACTTC. Translated: CASSYAGTGTYEQYF.

The V call is TRBV6-4, the J call TRBJ2-3; TRBD2 matches 9 bases. Germline CDR1 MRHNA, CDR2 SNTAGT. V was pared by 7 bases and J by 5 bases, with 16 bases of the junction left unmatched. The CDR3 runs 17 residues. The chain's CDR3 is CASNKLKAGGPRDTQYF. CDR3 nucleotide sequence: TGTGCCAGCAACAAGCTCAAGGCGGGAGGGCCGCGAGATACGCAGTATTTT.

This clone has just a few counts. The chain has TRBV10-3 and TRBJ1-1; D is ambiguous. V shed 3 bases and J shed 4 bases, with 12 bases lying between them. This CDR3 has 14 amino acids. Germline V lookup: CDR1 ENHRY, CDR2 SYGVKD. The CDR3 sequence is CAISDPGMSTEAFF. CDR3 sequence (DNA): TGTGCCATCAGTGATCCGGGGATGAGCACTGAAGCTTTCTTT.

This sequence joins TRBV2 and TRBJ2-1; 11 positions agree with TRBD1. Germline V gene data show CDR1 as SNHLY and CDR2 as FYNNEI. The CDR3 is 14 amino acids. Unmatched junction bases numbered 9, after V lost 5 bases and J lost 12 bases. The CDR3 protein is CASSSGQGGGWQFF. Written as DNA, the CDR3 is TGTGCCAGCAGTTCGGGACAGGGGGGTGGTTGGCAGTTCTTC. Using reference TRBV2 and TRBJ2-1 for the parts outside the CDR3, the full variable domain is EPEVTQTPSHQVTQMGQEVILRCVPISNHLYFYWYRQILGQKVEFLVSFYNNEISEKSEIFDDQFSVERPDGSNFTLKIRSTKLEDSAMYFCASSSGQGGGWQFFGPGTRLTVL.

The J gene is TRBJ2-7, the V gene TRBV28; maybe TRBD2 (5 bases). This CDR3 is 15 amino acids long. Germline V gene data show CDR1 as MDHEN and CDR2 as SYDVKM. Trimming took off 3 bases at V and 3 bases at J, with 15 bases between the two ends. The CDR3 sequence is CASSFAGNRGYEQYF. DNA of the CDR3: TGTGCCAGCAGTTTCGCCGGGAATCGAGGCTACGAGCAGTACTTC.

The genes are TRBV5-1 and TRBJ1-4, with TRBD1 identical over 7 bases. The germline CDR1 and CDR2 sequences are SGHRS and YFSETQ. Germline trimming cut 5 bases from V and 7 bases from J; bases unmatched to any gene: 8. The CDR3 runs to 14 residues. The CDR3 reads CASSQQGQSEKLFF. The CDR3 bases are TGCGCCAGCAGTCAACAGGGGCAAAGTGAAAAACTGTTTTTT.

The chain is built from TRBV4-3 and TRBJ2-7; 8 positions match TRBD2. Per germline, CDR1 LGHNA and CDR2 YSLEER. V lost 0 bases, J lost 3 bases, and 7 bases stayed unmatched. This CDR3 has 16 amino acids. In DNA form, the CDR3 reads TGCGCCAGCAGCCAAGATCGCCTAGCGGGCTACTACGAGCAGTACTTC. This translates into CASSQDRLAGYYEQYF.

This clone appeared once. V gene TRBV18 combines with J gene TRBJ2-1; TRBD2 matches 15 bases. Losses at the gene ends were 0 bases for V and 9 bases for J; bases not matched to a gene: 0. This CDR3 is 15 amino acids long. CDR1 and CDR2 (germline): KGHSH, LQKENI. CDR3 loop: CASSPPGLAGGEQFF. The CDR3 nucleotides are TGTGCCAGCTCACCACCGGGACTAGCGGGGGGTGAGCAGTTCTTC.

The rearrangement links TRBV7-2 to TRBJ2-3; 11 bases are shared with TRBD2. The V gene's germline CDR1 is SGHTA and CDR2 FQGNSA. The ends lost 6 bases at V and 5 bases at J; junction bases unmatched: 10. CDR3 length: 16 residues. CDR3 loop: CASSRRVAGGIDTQYF. DNA of the CDR3: TGTGCCAGCAGTCGCCGGGTAGCGGGGGGGATAGATACGCAGTATTTT.

The J gene is TRBJ2-1, the V gene TRBV21-1; whether TRBD2, the table's D call, matches the DNA was not checked. TRBV21-1 is recorded as a pseudogene. The length of the CDR3 is 16 residues. The CDR3 bases are TGTGCCAGCAGCAAAGTGGAGGGCCATAAGAACAATGAGCAGTTCTTC. Protein sequence: CASSKVEGHKNNEQFF.

The CDR3: CASSLQPGLALAQYF. CDR3 DNA sequence: TGTGCCAGCAGCCTTCAGCCGGGACTAGCTTTGGCGCAGTATTTT. V and J are TRBV4-2 and TRBJ2-3, with 9 positions matching TRBD2. The V segment lost 4 bases and the J segment 10 bases; nucleotides outside the gene matches: 12. Germline assignment: CDR1 LGHNA and CDR2 YNFKEQ. The CDR3 has 15 amino acids.

This clone was seen a handful of times. The rearrangement links TRBV25-1 to TRBJ1-2; D unresolved. Trimming took 4 bases from V and 0 from J, leaving 12 bases between them. The CDR3 is made up of 15 amino acids. Germline lookup yields CDR1 MGHDK and CDR2 SYGVNS. The CDR3 loop reads CASSARRGSNYGYTF. CDR3 bases: TGTGCCAGCAGTGCCCGGCGCGGGTCTAACTATGGCTACACCTTC.

This chain connects TRBV27 to TRBJ1-5; D is undetermined. Trimming left V 5 bases short and J 6 bases short, with 11 bases between. The CDR3 has 13 residues. CDR1 is MNHEY, CDR2 SMNVEV, per germline (reference sequence). CDR3 region: CASSTAVGQPQHF. The DNA for the CDR3 is TGTGCCAGCAGTACGGCGGTGGGTCAGCCCCAGCATTTT.

Comments on this clone: The junction departs from the called germline gene at one end, perhaps through a read error. CDR3 DNA sequence: TGTGCCAGCCCACCGGAGCGGGGGGCAAATGAGCAGTTCTTC. This gives the protein CASPPERGANEQFF. The genes are TRBV18 and TRBJ2-1, with 9 bases lining up with TRBD2. Germline values: CDR1 KGHSH, CDR2 LQKENI. The CDR3 is 14 residues long.

This clone occurred once. The rearrangement joins TRBV15 to TRBJ2-6; D uncertain. V gave up 1 base and J gave up 1 base, with 14 bases separating them. Germline lookup yields CDR1 LNHNV and CDR2 YYDKDF (reference sequence). This CDR3 is built from 18 residues. CDR3 protein: CATSRVGDPFSGANVLTF. CDR3 bases: TGTGCCACCAGCAGAGTGGGCGACCCGTTTTCTGGGGCCAACGTCCTGACTTTC.

The rearrangement joins TRBV9 to TRBJ1-2; D gene unclear. The CDR3 is 14 residues long. V dropped 3 bases and J dropped 2 bases, with 11 bases sitting between them. Germline values: CDR1 SGDLS, CDR2 YYNGEE. The CDR3 protein is CASSGRLLNYGYTF. CDR3 sequence (DNA): TGTGCCAGCAGCGGTCGACTTCTAAACTATGGCTACACCTTC.

This clone was seen more than once but under ten times. V usage is TRBV19 and J usage is TRBJ2-3; 8 bases align to TRBD1. The CDR3 consists of 13 residues. V shed 8 bases and J 4 bases; nucleotides not matched to a gene: 5. Germline lookup yields CDR1 LNHDA and CDR2 SQIVND (reference sequence). The DNA of the CDR3 is TGTGCCAGTGGACAGGGCTTAGCAGATACGCAGTATTTT. Its protein is CASGQGLADTQYF.

The chain joins TRBV30 to TRBJ1-1; TRBD1 matches 7 bases. Germline assignment: CDR1 GTSNPN and CDR2 SVGIG (reference sequence). CDR3 length: 17 residues. With 0 bases clipped from V and 0 bases from J, the junction kept 10 bases outside the gene matches. In nucleotides, the CDR3 is TGTGCCTGGAGTGTAGAAGGGACAGATAAATTGAACACTGAAGCTTTCTTT. This translates into CAWSVEGTDKLNTEAFF.

This clone came up once. J is TRBJ1-1 and V is TRBV27; 7 bases line up with TRBD1. V lost 2 bases to trimming and J lost 8 bases; unmatched junction nucleotides: 11. Germline V gene lookup returns CDR1 MNHEY and CDR2 SMNVEV (reference sequence). The CDR3 contains 15 residues. The CDR3 reads CASSLIAGGTREAFF. The DNA for the CDR3 is TGTGCCAGCAGTTTAATCGCAGGGGGAACACGAGAAGCTTTCTTT.